The next 15 T cell receptor beta chains were all read from a single sample in a study of PD-L1 blockade in urothelial cancer (dated by TCRdb to between 2016 and 2019). The method was the immunoSEQ multiplex PCR assay. In its TCRdb copy, this immuneACCESS table keeps in-frame sequences only and misses some clones. Where compared with another copy, unresolved V genes explain less than half of these, and the others have no known cause. The sample has around 80,000 clones on record, about nine tenths of them singletons. The ten largest clones add up to approximately 6% of the sample. Source: PBMCs, taken around atezolizumab (anti-PD-L1) treatment. The receptors originated from a woman in her 70s with urothelial cancer.

The J gene is TRBJ1-2, the V gene TRBV10-3; 9 bases fit TRBD1. From germline, CDR1 is ENHRY and CDR2 SYGVKD. The V gene end was trimmed by 10 bases and the J gene end by 6 bases; junction bases not matched to a gene: 9. The CDR3 extends over 13 amino acids. CDR3 in DNA: TGTGCCACCCGAGAGGGGGACAGGGATGGCTACACCTTC. Its translation is CATREGDRDGYTF.

The CDR3 nucleotides are TGCGCCAGCAGTCAATCTCGAGGGAACACTGAAGCTTTCTTT. It encodes CASSQSRGNTEAFF. The rearrangement uses TRBV23-1 and TRBJ1-1; D remains unclear. TRBV23-1 counts as an open reading frame of uncertain function. V lost 0 bases, J lost 1 base, and 6 bases lay in between. This CDR3 has 14 amino acids.

V is TRBV7-3 and J is TRBJ2-5; D unclear. This CDR3 has 14 amino acids. Between the trimmed V and J ends, which lost 1 base and 0 bases, there was a span of 6 bases. Germline lookup yields CDR1 SGHTA and CDR2 FQGTGA. The CDR3: CASSLRHDQETQYF. In DNA form, the CDR3 reads TGTGCCAGCAGCTTAAGGCACGACCAAGAGACCCAGTACTTC.

The chain recombines TRBV5-1 with TRBJ1-2; possibly TRBD1 for D (5 bases). Germline lookup yields CDR1 SGHRS and CDR2 YFSETQ. The CDR3 sequence is 14 residues long. Trimming took off 1 base at V and 1 base at J, with 8 bases between the two ends. The CDR3 DNA sequence: TGCGCCAGCAGCTTGTCAGGGCTTAACTATGGCTACACCTTC. This gives the protein CASSLSGLNYGYTF.

This clone was found a few times. For the CDR3, the DNA is TGTGCCAGCAGCTTAGTCCGGGGAGAGACCCAGTACTTC. Protein sequence: CASSLVRGETQYF. V usage is TRBV7-8 and J usage is TRBJ2-5, with D perhaps TRBD2 (5 bases). The ends were cut back, 1 base at V and 4 bases at J, with 7 bases in the middle. This CDR3 spans 13 amino acids. The germline V gene has CDR1 SGHVS and CDR2 FQNEAQ.

The V gene is TRBV6-5, the J gene TRBJ2-7, with 7 nucleotides matching TRBD2. There are 13 residues in the CDR3. Per the germline V gene, CDR1 is MNHEY and CDR2 is SVGAGI. With V trimmed by 3 bases and J by 4 bases, 3 bases remained unmatched. The CDR3 protein is CASSYGLGYEQYF. CDR3 DNA sequence: TGTGCCAGCAGTTATGGACTAGGATACGAGCAGTACTTC.

The chain recombines TRBV11-2 with TRBJ2-3; a possible D gene is TRBD2 (6 bases). Germline lookup yields CDR1 SGHAT and CDR2 FQNNGV. The CDR3 spans 13 residues. The ends were cut back, 4 bases at V and 5 bases at J, with 10 bases in the middle. Here the CDR3 reads CASSSWTKDTQYF. For the CDR3, the DNA is TGTGCCAGCAGCTCATGGACTAAAGATACGCAGTATTTT.

This chain links TRBV2 with TRBJ2-5, with 11 bases fitting TRBD2. Trimming removed 5 bases from V and 1 base from J; junction bases left unmatched: 6. CDR1 and CDR2 (germline): SNHLY, FYNNEI. The CDR3 extends over 16 amino acids. CDR3 residues: CASSSTSGAGQETQYF. The CDR3 nucleotides read TGTGCCAGCAGTTCGACTAGCGGGGCCGGCCAAGAGACCCAGTACTTC.

This sequence joins TRBV11-2 and TRBJ2-7; tentative D call: TRBD2 (5 bases). The CDR3 loop spans 13 amino acids. The V end was cut by 2 bases, the J end by 3 bases, with 8 bases between. Germline V lookup: CDR1 SGHAT, CDR2 FQNNGV. CDR3 nucleotides: TGTGCCAGCAGCTTAAACGGGATCTACGAGCAGTACTTC. Protein sequence: CASSLNGIYEQYF.

The V gene is TRBV6-1, the J gene TRBJ2-7; a weak D match, TRBD1 (6 bases). CDR1 is MNHNS and CDR2 is SASEGT in the germline V gene. CDR3 length: 14 residues. V was shortened by 6 bases and J by 6 bases, with 18 bases between the two germline ends. The CDR3 sequence: CASRKLQGVGEQYF. DNA for the CDR3: TGTGCCAGCAGAAAATTACAGGGCGTCGGCGAGCAGTACTTC.

A single count supports this clone. The rearrangement links TRBV7-9 to TRBJ2-2, with 8 bases that match TRBD1. The CDR3 runs 16 residues. Trimming took 1 base from V and 5 from J; bases not matched to a gene: 6. CDR1 and CDR2 (germline): SEHNR, FQNEAQ (reference sequence). The CDR3 spells CASSLGDRILTGELFF. As DNA, the CDR3 is TGTGCCAGCAGCTTAGGGGACAGGATCCTGACCGGGGAGCTGTTTTTT. Drawing the rest from reference TRBV7-9 and TRBJ2-2, the complete variable domain is DTGVSQNPRHKITKRGQNVTFRCDPISEHNRLYWYRQTLGQGPEFLTYFQNEAQLEKSRLLSDRFSAERPKGSFSTLEIQRTEQGDSAMYLCASSLGDRILTGELFFGEGSRLTVL.

This rearrangement joins TRBV4-1 to TRBJ2-1; TRBD2 agrees at 15 bases. Germline CDR1 reads MGHRA; CDR2 reads YSYEKL. This CDR3 comprises 18 residues. The ends lost 4 bases at V and 10 bases at J; junction bases unmatched: 14. The CDR3 spells CASSLRTSGGAGYGEQFF. The CDR3, as DNA: TGCGCCAGCAGCCTACGGACTAGCGGGGGGGCCGGGTATGGGGAGCAGTTCTTC.

About this clone itself: This CDR3 is also generated by other DNA sequences in the sample. The J gene is TRBJ2-7, the V gene TRBV5-1, with 8 bases identical to TRBD1. With V trimmed by 0 bases and J by 3 bases, 5 bases remained unmatched. From germline, CDR1 is SGHRS and CDR2 YFSETQ. This CDR3 has 15 amino acids. CDR3 sequence reads: CASSLGTGGLYEQYF. The CDR3 nucleotides are TGCGCCAGCAGCTTGGGTACAGGGGGGCTCTACGAGCAGTACTTC.

The chain recombines TRBV5-6 with TRBJ2-2; TRBD2 agrees at 7 bases. The CDR3 has 16 residues. Germline lookup yields CDR1 SGHDT and CDR2 YYEEEE. After removal of 0 bases from V and 4 bases from J, the junction contained 6 bases not matched to a gene. CDR3 residues: CASSLGDYRRTGELFF. The CDR3 nucleotides are TGTGCCAGCAGCTTGGGGGACTACCGTCGCACCGGGGAGCTGTTTTTT. Looking up the rest from reference TRBV5-6 and TRBJ2-2 gives the full variable domain: DAGVTQSPTHLIKTRGQQVTLRCSPKSGHDTVSWYQQALGQGPQFIFQYYEEEERQRGNFPDRFSGHQFPNYSSELNVNALLLGDSALYLCASSLGDYRRTGELFFGEGSRLTVL.

The chain recombines TRBV7-2 with TRBJ2-7; 10 bases are a match to TRBD1. Germline V gives CDR1 SGHTA, CDR2 FQGNSA. The CDR3 runs to 16 residues. With 3 bases clipped from V and 0 bases from J, the junction kept 5 bases outside the gene matches. The CDR3 DNA reads as TGTGCCAGCAGCTTCCAGACAGGGGGCGTCTCCTACGAGCAGTACTTC. This encodes CASSFQTGGVSYEQYF.